The source of this T cell receptor (beta chain) is a study of molecular identifiers for immune sequencing clone quantification. TCRdb reprocessed the PCR reads via MiXCR and lists one record per CDR3 protein. The sample consists of about 640,000 distinct CDR3 sequences, just under 20% of them appearing once. The germline V and J ends were trimmed by 1 base and 8 bases, with 11 bases remaining between them. The CDR3 sequence is 13 residues long. Germline CDR1 and CDR2: DFQATT and SNEGSKA (reference sequence). Sequenced input: naive CD8+ T cells from blood, with Jurkat cell RNA spiked in. Subset here: FACS-sorted CD8+CD4-CCR7+CD45RA+ naive T cells. This receptor was identified in a human donor in good health. Some libraries in this study had Jurkat cell RNA spiked in. V and J are TRBV20-1 and TRBJ2-2; perhaps D is TRBD1 or TRBD2 (5 bases each). CDR3 sequence (DNA): TGCAGTGCTAGAGTAGGGGAGTATGGGGAGCTGTTTTTT. Translated: CSARVGEYGELFF.